These 24 T cell receptor beta chains were sequenced from one sample in a study of blood T cell repertoires in COVID-19. Method: immunoSEQ multiplex PCR; TCRdb's copy keeps in-frame clones and lacks some. The data show about 170,000 clones, around four fifths seen once. The sample consisted of PBMCs or T cells enriched from blood (not recorded which). These receptors all stem from a woman aged 50 to 60 who had recovered from COVID-19.

This clone was detected once. The chain recombines TRBV10-3 with TRBJ1-6; D is ambiguous. The CDR3 totals 16 residues. Germline V gene lookup returns CDR1 ENHRY and CDR2 SYGVKD. V shed 10 bases and J shed 1 base, with 17 bases lying between them. The CDR3 coding sequence is TGTGCCACCGAGGCCCGGGCGGGTTCCTATAATTCACCCCTCCACTTT. This sequence encodes CATEARAGSYNSPLHF.

CDR3 residues: CASSPPLGQGSTEAFF. The CDR3 nucleotides read TGTGCCAGCAGCCCCCCCCTTGGACAGGGGTCCACTGAAGCTTTCTTT. The chain recombines TRBV11-1 with TRBJ1-1, with 9 bases aligning to TRBD1. V shed 5 bases and J 4 bases; nucleotides not matched to a gene: 11. This CDR3 region has 16 residues. CDR1 is SGHAT and CDR2 is FQDESV in the germline V gene (reference sequence).

This chain links TRBV6-2 or TRBV6-3 with TRBJ2-3; TRBD2 matches 10 bases. Trimming removed 4 bases from V and 6 bases from J; junction bases left unmatched: 22. Germline CDR1 MNHEY, CDR2 SVGEGT. This CDR3 has 20 residues. DNA for the CDR3: TGTGCCAGCAGTTCCTTTCCAACTAGCGGGGCCCTGAGTACGGGGGATACGCAGTATTTT. Translation gives CASSSFPTSGALSTGDTQYF.

The gene calls are TRBV9 and TRBJ1-1; D unclear. The CDR3 runs 16 residues. Germline V gene data show CDR1 as SGDLS and CDR2 as YYNGEE. V was trimmed by 0 bases and J by 0 bases, leaving 12 bases between them. The CDR3, as DNA: TGTGCCAGCAGCGTAGAGGCGGCGCGGATGAACACTGAAGCTTTCTTT. Amino acid sequence: CASSVEAARMNTEAFF.

The chain employs TRBV5-8 and TRBJ1-2; unclear D gene. Germline CDR1 reads SGHTS; CDR2 reads YDEGEE. CDR3 length: 13 amino acids. Deletions cut 3 bases from V and 3 bases from J, with 9 bases between. The CDR3 sequence is CASSSDTYYGYTF. The CDR3 DNA reads TGTGCCAGCAGCTCCGACACGTACTATGGCTACACCTTC.

The chain carries TRBV28 and TRBJ2-3; tentatively, D is TRBD1 (6 bases). The germline V gene encodes CDR1 MDHEN and CDR2 SYDVKM. The CDR3 sequence is 14 residues long. V lost 5 bases and J lost 2, with 11 bases in between. The CDR3 nucleotides are TGTGCCAGCAGTCTAGGGGGTTTCACAGATACGCAGTATTTT. Translated: CASSLGGFTDTQYF.

The rearrangement uses TRBV25-1 and TRBJ1-2, with D possibly matching TRBD1 (6 bases). Per the germline V gene, CDR1 is MGHDK and CDR2 is SYGVNS. Trimming took 4 bases from V and 7 from J, leaving 13 bases between them. CDR3 length: 13 residues. CDR3 coding DNA: TGTGCCAGCAGTGTTGGGGGCTCGGCTGGCTACACCTTC. Encoded protein: CASSVGGSAGYTF.

The J gene is TRBJ2-5, the V gene TRBV5-1; tentative D call: TRBD2 (5 bases). Germline loops: CDR1 SGHRS, CDR2 YFSETQ. The CDR3 is 14 amino acids. V lost 1 base, J lost 3 bases, and 10 bases lay in between. The CDR3 DNA sequence: TGCGCCAGCAGCTTGACCGGGGAAAAAGAGACCCAGTACTTC. Its protein product is CASSLTGEKETQYF.

J is TRBJ2-1 and V is TRBV4-3; 7 bases match TRBD2. Germline CDR1 reads LGHNA; CDR2 reads YSLEER. The CDR3 is 13 amino acids. V was pared by 4 bases and J by 6 bases, with 3 bases of the junction left unmatched. CDR3 region: CASSRTSPNEQFF. In DNA, the CDR3 is TGCGCCAGCAGCCGGACTAGTCCCAATGAGCAGTTCTTC.

The table lists this clone with a few counts. This chain uses TRBV5-6 with TRBJ1-1; 8 bases align to TRBD1. CDR3 length: 14 residues. The germline V gene encodes CDR1 SGHDT and CDR2 YYEEEE. After removal of 0 bases from V and 6 bases from J, the junction contained 4 bases not matched to a gene. The CDR3 nucleotides read TGTGCCAGCAGCTTGGCCGGGACAGGACCTGAAGCTTTCTTT. It specifies CASSLAGTGPEAFF.

V is TRBV7-2 and J is TRBJ2-1; D gene uncertain. The germline V and J ends were trimmed by 5 bases and 8 bases, with 7 bases remaining between them. There are 11 residues in the CDR3. Germline CDR1 and CDR2: SGHTA and FQGNSA. CDR3 amino acids: CASSGAYEQFF. CDR3 in DNA: TGTGCCAGCAGCGGAGCCTATGAGCAGTTCTTC.

For the CDR3, the DNA is TGTGCCAGCAGCTCCGGACAGGTCACCACAGATACGCAGTATTTT. Translation gives CASSSGQVTTDTQYF. The genes are TRBV9 and TRBJ2-3; 7 positions agree with TRBD1. The CDR3 consists of 15 residues. The germline V gene has CDR1 SGDLS and CDR2 YYNGEE. After removal of 4 bases from V and 2 bases from J, the junction contained 7 bases not matched to a gene.

The rearrangement uses TRBV20-1 and TRBJ1-1; the D is unclear. From germline, CDR1 is DFQATT and CDR2 SNEGSKA (reference sequence). Trimming stripped 3 bases from V and 1 base from J, with 6 bases between. The CDR3 is 12 amino acids. The CDR3 DNA reads TGCAGTGCTAGTGGCGGGAACACTGAAGCTTTCTTT. It yields the protein CSASGGNTEAFF.

V usage is TRBV19 and J usage is TRBJ1-2; 8 bases line up with TRBD1. The trim removed 1 base at V and 4 bases at J, leaving 8 bases unmatched. Looked up from germline, CDR1 is LNHDA and CDR2 is SQIVND (reference sequence). The CDR3 consists of 16 residues. This CDR3 reads CASSIGQGARFYGYTF. As DNA, the CDR3 is TGTGCCAGTAGTATAGGGCAGGGGGCCCGCTTCTATGGCTACACCTTC.

This CDR3 reads CASSSVATSGSYTQYF. DNA for the CDR3: TGTGCCAGCTCATCTGTTGCGACTAGCGGGAGTTATACGCAGTATTTT. The chain carries TRBV18 and TRBJ2-3; 12 bases map to TRBD2. The V segment lost 5 bases and the J segment 7 bases; nucleotides outside the gene matches: 10. The CDR3 consists of 16 residues. Germline V lookup: CDR1 KGHSH, CDR2 LQKENI. The whole variable domain, filled in from reference TRBV18 and TRBJ2-3, reads NAGVMQNPRHLVRRRGQEARLRCSPMKGHSHVYWYRQLPEEGLKFMVYLQKENIIDESGMPKERFSAEFPKEGPSILRIQQVVRGDSAAYFCASSSVATSGSYTQYFGPGTRLTVL.

Ten or more counts support this clone. This chain uses TRBV7-8 with TRBJ2-1, with D uncertain. Deletions cut 5 bases from V and 7 bases from J, with 12 bases between. The CDR3 consists of 13 residues. The germline V gene has CDR1 SGHVS and CDR2 FQNEAQ. CDR3 nucleotides: TGTGCCAGCAGCCGCCACGAACGGAATGAGCAGTTCTTC. Amino acid sequence: CASSRHERNEQFF.

On this clone: Other DNA sequences in this sample translate to the same CDR3. The chain recombines TRBV18 with TRBJ1-1; no firm D call. The CDR3 covers 13 residues. Germline-derived CDR1 and CDR2 are KGHSH and LQKENI. V was trimmed by 3 bases and J by 0 bases, leaving 5 bases between them. CDR3 amino acids: CASSPGMNTEAFF. In DNA form, the CDR3 reads TGTGCCAGCTCACCGGGCATGAACACTGAAGCTTTCTTT.

The V gene is TRBV11-3, the J gene TRBJ1-1; tentatively, D is TRBD1 (6 bases). This CDR3 contains 13 residues. Germline CDR1 reads SGHNT; CDR2 reads YENEEA. Trimming removed 3 bases at V and 7 bases at J, with 12 bases between. CDR3 protein: CASSFPGRGEAFF. CDR3 sequence (DNA): TGTGCCAGCAGCTTCCCCGGCAGGGGTGAAGCTTTCTTT. Looking up the rest from reference TRBV11-3 and TRBJ1-1 gives the full variable domain: EAGVVQSPRYKIIEKKQPVAFWCNPISGHNTLYWYLQNLGQGPELLIRYENEEAVDDSQLPKDRFSAERLKGVDSTLKIQPAELGDSAVYLCASSFPGRGEAFFGQGTRLTVV.

This chain joins TRBV29-1 and TRBJ1-2; TRBD1 might be the D (5 bases). Germline CDR1 reads SQVTM; CDR2 reads ANQGSEA. CDR3 length equals 13 residues. V was cut by 1 base and J by 0 bases, with 6 bases left in between. The CDR3 loop is CSVEGRANYGYTF. The CDR3 region has the DNA TGCAGCGTTGAAGGCAGGGCTAACTATGGCTACACCTTC.

Only a few counts were recorded for this clone. The J gene is TRBJ2-5, the V gene TRBV29-1; 11 bases align to TRBD1. Germline loops: CDR1 SQVTM, CDR2 ANQGSEA. This CDR3 comprises 15 residues. Unmatched junction bases numbered 5, after V lost 1 base and J lost 4 bases. The CDR3 loop reads CSVEAGQGVGETQYF. CDR3 sequence (DNA): TGCAGCGTTGAAGCGGGACAGGGGGTTGGAGAGACCCAGTACTTC.

This clone has only a few counts. The chain carries TRBV4-3 and TRBJ2-3, with 7 bases lining up with TRBD1. This CDR3 contains 16 residues. V dropped 1 base and J dropped 0; count of bases not matched to a gene: 4. The germline V gene encodes CDR1 LGHNA and CDR2 YSLEER. The DNA for the CDR3 is TGCGCCAGCAGCCAAGCCAAGACAGGGAGCACAGATACGCAGTATTTT. This gives the protein CASSQAKTGSTDTQYF.

The rearrangement links TRBV5-5 to TRBJ1-5, with 10 bases lining up with TRBD1. The V and J ends lost 5 bases and 5 bases, in that order; junction bases with no gene match: 4. Germline CDR1 SGHKS, CDR2 YYEKEE (reference sequence). This CDR3 comprises 14 residues. The DNA for the CDR3 is TGTGCCAGCAGATCCGGGACAGGGGATCAGCCCCAGCATTTT. Translated: CASRSGTGDQPQHF.

This clone was recorded once. The chain employs TRBV2 and TRBJ1-2; the match to TRBD1 covers 10 bases. The CDR3 has 14 residues. Germline V gene data show CDR1 as SNHLY and CDR2 as FYNNEI. The trim removed 6 bases at V and 6 bases at J, leaving 7 bases unmatched. CDR3 sequence: CASSRDRGPDGYTF. CDR3 DNA: TGTGCCAGCAGCCGGGACAGGGGACCCGATGGCTACACCTTC.

The rearrangement joins TRBV27 to TRBJ1-6; D is unresolved. The germline CDR1 and CDR2 sequences are MNHEY and SMNVEV (reference sequence). Trimming left V 5 bases short and J 7 bases short, with 18 bases between. The CDR3 consists of 16 residues. In DNA, the CDR3 is TGTGCCAGCAGTCTGGACTCTCCATGGGCCAATTCACCCCTCCACTTT. This encodes CASSLDSPWANSPLHF.